These 3 T cell receptor beta chains were sequenced from one sample in a study of graft-versus-host responses after intestinal transplantation. Here immunoSEQ multiplex PCR was the method, and the copy in TCRdb shows in-frame clones only, minus some. The table shows under 150,000 clones, with about nine tenths occurring only once. For these TCRs, the target antigens are not known. The sequences come from unstimulated CD4+ T cells sorted from spleen or lymph node cells, collected before intestinal transplant. Receptors were obtained from a human donor who received an intestinal transplant.

Turning to this clone: The same CDR3 arises from other DNA sequences in this sample as well. The genes are TRBV20-1 and TRBJ2-5; D gene unclear. The V and J ends lost 6 bases and 5 bases respectively, with 10 bases between them. This CDR3 comprises 11 residues. Germline V gene sequence: CDR1 DFQATT, CDR2 SNEGSKA (reference sequence). The CDR3 region has the DNA TGCAGTGCCAGTGCGAGGGAGACCCAGTACTTC. As protein: CSASARETQYF.

This clone showed up just once. V is TRBV6-1 and J is TRBJ2-3; 11 bases map to TRBD2. V shed 4 bases, J shed 2 bases, and the junction held 8 bases outside the gene matches. The CDR3 is made up of 17 amino acids. In germline, CDR1 is MNHNS, CDR2 SASEGT. The CDR3 spells CASSGVAGGIHTDTQYF. In DNA form, the CDR3 reads TGTGCCAGCAGTGGAGTAGCGGGGGGGATACACACAGATACGCAGTATTTT.

The chain recombines TRBV6-1 with TRBJ2-4, with 8 bases matching TRBD1. CDR3 length equals 14 residues. CDR1 MNHNS and CDR2 SASEGT come from the germline V gene. Germline trimming cut 3 bases from V and 4 bases from J; bases unmatched to any gene: 2. This CDR3 is CASSDWTGKNIQYF. Here the CDR3 DNA reads TGTGCCAGCAGTGACTGGACAGGGAAAAACATTCAGTACTTC.